This T cell receptor beta chain derives from a study of cytomegalovirus exposure and HLA in healthy donors. Study-wide context: HLA-typed donors were the source of about 85 million unique TCRs, which an early data release held. General study findings and limits: A later analysis revealed that TCR association rates differed between HLA loci, peaking at DRB1 and bottoming out at HLA-C. Later analysis indicated greater clonal expansion among HLA-associated TCR beta chains than among equally common other chains. HLA restriction was apparent for most CMV-associated TCR beta chains in a later analysis.

The PCR was carried out with 60 Vbeta primers and 13 Jbeta primers. Measured with immunoSEQ multiplex PCR; TCRdb has only the in-frame clones, and not every one. The table has 150,000 to 200,000 clones, around 75% seen once. Per germline, CDR1 MNHEY and CDR2 SVGAGI. The CDR3 length is 13 residues. V dropped 6 bases and J dropped 5 bases, with 8 bases sitting between them. For this clone: What it binds is not known.

The J gene is TRBJ1-6, the V gene TRBV6-5; TRBD1 is a possible D gene (5 bases). The sample taken for sequencing was PBMCs. The sequence was collected from a human donor in good health. In nucleotides, the CDR3 is TGTGCCAGCAGCCGACAGAATAATTCACCCCTCCACTTT. It encodes CASSRQNNSPLHF.